This T cell receptor beta chain is drawn from a study of cytomegalovirus exposure and HLA in healthy donors. At the level of the study: Roughly 170 million T cells yielded under 130 million unique TCR beta sequences in earlier analysis.

Germline V gene data show CDR1 as LNHDA and CDR2 as SQIVND (reference sequence). The CDR3 loop spans 15 amino acids. Between the trimmed V and J ends, which lost 2 bases and 4 bases, there was a span of 11 bases. The PCR had 60 Vbeta and 13 Jbeta primers. Measured with immunoSEQ multiplex PCR; TCRdb has only the in-frame clones, and not every one. This repertoire shows roughly 180,000 clones, over 75% found once; its top ten account for about 14%. The V and J genes are TRBV19 and TRBJ2-2; D not resolved. Sequencing was carried out using PBMCs. The TCR sequence derives from a man in his fifties in good health and CMV-seropositive. The chain's CDR3 is CASSIWSSLTGELFF. The CDR3 nucleotides read TGTGCCAGTAGTATATGGAGCAGTCTCACCGGGGAGCTGTTTTTT.